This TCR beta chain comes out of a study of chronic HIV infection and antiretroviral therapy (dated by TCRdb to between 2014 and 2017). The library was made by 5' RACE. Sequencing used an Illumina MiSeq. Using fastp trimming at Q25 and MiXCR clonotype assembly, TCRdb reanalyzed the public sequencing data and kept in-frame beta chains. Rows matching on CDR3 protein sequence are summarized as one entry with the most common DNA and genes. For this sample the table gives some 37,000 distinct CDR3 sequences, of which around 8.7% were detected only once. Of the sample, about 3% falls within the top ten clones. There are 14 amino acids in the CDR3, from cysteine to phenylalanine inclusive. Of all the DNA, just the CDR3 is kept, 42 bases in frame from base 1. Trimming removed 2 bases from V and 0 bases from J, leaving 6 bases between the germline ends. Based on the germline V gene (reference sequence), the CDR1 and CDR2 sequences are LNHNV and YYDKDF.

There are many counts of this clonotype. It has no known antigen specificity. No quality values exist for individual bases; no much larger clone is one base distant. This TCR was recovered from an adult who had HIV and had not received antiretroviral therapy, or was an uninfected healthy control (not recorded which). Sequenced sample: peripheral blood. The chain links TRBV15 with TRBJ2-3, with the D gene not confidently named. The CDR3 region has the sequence CATSRTPSTDTQYF. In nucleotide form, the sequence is TGTGCCACCAGCAGAACACCTAGCACAGATACGCAGTATTTT. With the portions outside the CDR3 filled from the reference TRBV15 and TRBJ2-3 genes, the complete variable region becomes DAMVIQNPRYQVTQFGKPVTLSCSQTLNHNVMYWYQQKSSQAPKLLFHYYDKDFNNEADTPDNFQSRRPNTSFCFLDIRSPGLGDTAMYLCATSRTPSTDTQYFGPGTRLTVL.